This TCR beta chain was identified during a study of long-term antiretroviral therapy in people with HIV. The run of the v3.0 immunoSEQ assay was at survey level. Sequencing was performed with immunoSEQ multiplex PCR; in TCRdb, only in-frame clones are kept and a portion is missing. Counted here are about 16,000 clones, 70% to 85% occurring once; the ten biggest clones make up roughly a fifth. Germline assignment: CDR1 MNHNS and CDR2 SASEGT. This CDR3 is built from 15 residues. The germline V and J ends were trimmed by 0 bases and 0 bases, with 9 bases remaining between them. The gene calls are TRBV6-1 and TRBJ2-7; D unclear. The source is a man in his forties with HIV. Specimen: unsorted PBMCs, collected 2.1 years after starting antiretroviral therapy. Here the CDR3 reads CASSEAKGSSYEQYF. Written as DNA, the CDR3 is TGTGCCAGCAGTGAAGCGAAGGGTTCCTCCTACGAGCAGTACTTC.